This T cell receptor beta chain was identified in a study of blood T cell repertoires in COVID-19. Overall study context: Donors in the United States, Italy and Spain gave samples during acute or convalescent COVID-19. The cDNA or gDNA used as material had been derived from T cells, B-cell-depleted T cells, or PBMCs.

This CDR3 contains 13 residues. Trimming removed 6 bases at V and 3 bases at J, with 8 bases between. Germline CDR1 is LNHDA and CDR2 is SQIVND (reference sequence). Original analysis: Nucleated cell counts were estimated from reference gene primer amplification. Using immunoSEQ multiplex PCR, the repertoire was profiled, and TCRdb retains in-frame clones only, with some absent. V, J and clone size derive from that table, while D and trimming were established from the DNA sequence. Of around 250,000 clones in the sample, 85% were seen once. Sequencing was carried out using peripheral blood. This sequence originates from a man in his fifties or sixties with active or convalescent COVID-19. The chain recombines TRBV19 with TRBJ1-4; D gene uncertain. The DNA of the CDR3 is TGTGCCAGTAGGAGCACCTCTAATGAAAAACTGTTTTTT. This gives the protein CASRSTSNEKLFF.